The rows below give T cell receptor beta chains drawn from one sample of a study of long-term antiretroviral therapy in people with HIV. Assay used: immunoSEQ multiplex PCR; TCRdb lists only in-frame clones, some missing. The sample records roughly 17,000 clones, about 78% being singletons. The specimen was unsorted PBMCs, collected 0.3 years after starting antiretroviral therapy. All receptors derive from a woman aged 45 to 65 with HIV. The CDR3 runs from the conserved cysteine through the conserved F or W. Fields, in order: clone size, D gene, V gene, J gene, CDR3 protein, CDR3 DNA. D genes are given only for firm matches. A clone size is listed for some rows: how often the clone was seen (once, few, many), or a class if it is expanded.

-	-	TRBV27	TRBJ1-5	CASSLAGTSNQPQHF	TGTGCCAGCAGTTTAGCAGGTACTAGCAATCAGCCCCAGCATTTT
-	TRBD1	TRBV5-1	TRBJ2-1	CASSSDWDRGISNNEQFF	TGCGCCAGCAGCAGTGACTGGGACAGGGGTATATCAAACAATGAGCAGTTCTTC
-	-	TRBV10-1	TRBJ2-1	CARGARGENEQFF	TGCGCCAGGGGGGCGAGAGGGGAAAATGAGCAGTTCTTC
-	-	TRBV5-6	TRBJ1-1	CASSLRAITEAFF	TGTGCCAGCAGTTTGCGGGCAATCACTGAAGCTTTCTTT
-	-	TRBV21-1	TRBJ2-3	CASSALMRGRVTDTQYF	TGTGCCAGCAGCGCCCTGATGAGGGGGCGAGTCACAGATACGCAGTATTTT
-	TRBD1	TRBV2	TRBJ2-5	CASSATGWRETQYF	TGTGCCAGCAGTGCGACAGGGTGGCGAGAGACCCAGTACTTC
-	-	TRBV5-1	TRBJ1-6	CASSLAIGGYNSPLHF	TGCGCCAGCAGCTTGGCCATAGGAGGATATAATTCACCCCTCCACTTT
once	TRBD2	TRBV7-9	TRBJ2-1	CASSLGLVGGEQFF	TGTGCCAGCAGCTTAGGCTTGGTCGGGGGGGAGCAGTTCTTC
-	-	TRBV28	TRBJ2-7	CASSFQMGYEQYF	TGTGCCAGCAGTTTCCAGATGGGGTACGAGCAGTACTTC
few	-	TRBV6-5	TRBJ1-1	CASSYLGRGNTEAFF	TGTGCCAGCAGTTATTTAGGCAGGGGGAACACTGAAGCTTTCTTT
-	-	TRBV5-6	TRBJ2-2	CASSFPKGFANTGELFF	TGTGCCAGCAGCTTCCCCAAGGGGTTTGCTAACACCGGGGAGCTGTTTTTT
-	-	TRBV7-9	TRBJ2-1	CASSSGVGDGAGSYNEQFF	TGTGCCAGCAGCTCAGGTGTTGGGGACGGAGCGGGCTCCTACAATGAGCAGTTCTTC
-	-	TRBV27	TRBJ1-1	CASRELRDTYTEAFF	TGTGCCAGCAGGGAACTCAGGGACACCTACACTGAAGCTTTCTTT
-	TRBD1	TRBV27	TRBJ1-5	CASKKQGSNQPQHF	TGTGCCAGCAAGAAACAGGGGAGCAATCAGCCCCAGCATTTT
-	-	TRBV28	TRBJ1-2	CASKVAVRQEQGYTF	TGTGCCAGCAAAGTTGCGGTCCGACAGGAGCAAGGCTACACCTTC
-	-	TRBV6-6	TRBJ1-4	CASSRGQEKLFF	TGTGCCAGCTCCAGGGGCCAAGAAAAACTGTTTTTT
-	TRBD2	TRBV7-9	TRBJ2-3	CASSLLAGGGTDTQYF	TGTGCCAGCAGCTTGCTAGCGGGGGGGGGCACAGATACGCAGTATTTT
-	-	TRBV11-2	TRBJ2-7	CASSLAGEKYEQYF	TGTGCCAGCAGCTTAGCTGGTGAAAAATACGAGCAGTACTTC
-	-	TRBV7-8	TRBJ1-6	CASSLTGVNSPLHF	TGTGCCAGCAGCTTAACGGGGGTTAATTCACCCCTCCACTTT
-	-	TRBV30	TRBJ2-3	CAWSEGRGTDTQYF	TGTGCCTGGAGTGAGGGCAGGGGCACAGATACGCAGTATTTT